This note documents a single T cell receptor (beta chain) sequence. Its antigen is unidentified. These data originate in a study of shared clonotypes between healthy human individuals. Turning to the study itself: The study used three CD4 naive, three CD4 memory, two CD8 naive and one CD8 memory plate per donor. Study-wide points: Unshared clonotypes carried lower generation probabilities than those common to all four donors. Sharing across a few donors was seen in 4% to 6.5% of naive CD4 clonotypes.

The germline V and J ends were trimmed by 4 bases and 3 bases, with 5 bases remaining between them. The CDR3 sequence is 13 residues long. From germline, CDR1 is SGHNT and CDR2 YYREEE (reference sequence). The data were produced by immunoSEQ multiplex PCR, yet TCRdb's version contains in-frame clones alone and is incomplete. The table has around 2.5 million clones, 93% seen once; the top ten hold approximately 0.36%. CD4+ cells yielded CD45RA+ naive and CD45RA-negative memory subsets. The chain is built from TRBV5-4 and TRBJ2-6; D gene uncertain. The sequenced sample consisted of naive CD4+ T cells from PBMCs. Regarding subset: CD45RA+ positively selected. The receptor was isolated from a young man in good health. Some clones in this sample may be carry-over from other donors' samples. The CDR3 spells CASSPRGANVLTF. DNA for the CDR3: TGTGCCAGCAGCCCCCGTGGGGCCAACGTCCTGACTTTC.